A single sample is the source of the 22 T cell receptor beta chains below, sequenced in a study of blood T cell repertoires in COVID-19. TCRdb keeps only in-frame clones here, not all; method: immunoSEQ multiplex PCR. Of 80,000 to 95,000 clones listed, 89% are singletons. Specimen: peripheral blood. These receptors all stem from an older woman with acute or convalescent COVID-19.

The genes are TRBV4-1 and TRBJ2-2, with 11 positions matching TRBD2. There are 19 residues in the CDR3. Germline V gene sequence: CDR1 MGHRA, CDR2 YSYEKL. V lost 0 bases, J lost 2 bases, and 8 bases stayed unmatched. The CDR3 is CASSQDSTSGRGNTGELFF. The CDR3 nucleotides are TGCGCCAGCAGCCAAGATTCAACTAGCGGGAGAGGAAACACCGGGGAGCTGTTTTTT.

V is TRBV7-8 and J is TRBJ1-5, with 8 bases matching TRBD1. The length of the CDR3 is 16 residues. V shed 0 bases, J shed 3 bases, and the junction held 4 bases outside the gene matches. The germline V gene encodes CDR1 SGHVS and CDR2 FQNEAQ. The DNA of the CDR3 is TGTGCCAGCAGCTTAGCAGGGGACAGGCCCAATCAGCCCCAGCATTTT. It specifies CASSLAGDRPNQPQHF.

The gene calls are TRBV2 and TRBJ1-1; the D is unclear. The length of the CDR3 is 13 residues. Trimming left V 4 bases short and J 0 bases short, with 6 bases between. Germline CDR1 reads SNHLY; CDR2 reads FYNNEI. As DNA, the CDR3 is TGTGCCAGCAGTGTCCTGTTGAACACTGAAGCTTTCTTT. Amino acid sequence: CASSVLLNTEAFF.

The J gene is TRBJ1-2, the V gene TRBV19; D is possibly TRBD1 (6 bases). CDR3 length: 14 residues. Trimming shortened V by 6 bases and J by 4 bases, and 15 bases separated the two germline ends. Germline loops: CDR1 LNHDA, CDR2 SQIVND (reference sequence). The CDR3 region has the DNA TGTGCCAGTAGGGATTCCGGGACAAGCTATGGCTACACCTTC. This sequence encodes CASRDSGTSYGYTF.

Here the CDR3 DNA reads TGCGCCAGTACCTGGGGGGGGAACACCGGGGAGCTGTTTTTT. Its protein product is CASTWGGNTGELFF. The J gene is TRBJ2-2, the V gene TRBV4-1; 7 nucleotides match TRBD2. The V and J ends lost 9 bases and 1 base, in that order; junction bases with no gene match: 5. The CDR3 loop spans 14 amino acids. Germline loops: CDR1 MGHRA, CDR2 YSYEKL.

The chain joins TRBV6-5 to TRBJ1-5; D gene unclear. The ends were cut back, 6 bases at V and 0 bases at J, with 12 bases in the middle. The CDR3 is made up of 15 amino acids. Germline assignment: CDR1 MNHEY and CDR2 SVGAGI. The CDR3 DNA reads TGTGCCAGCAGACCGGACGGGATTAGCAATCAGCCCCAGCATTTT. It translates to CASRPDGISNQPQHF.

This clone was counted a single time. The chain carries TRBV5-5 and TRBJ1-4; 8 nucleotides align to TRBD1. The CDR3 is 16 amino acids. CDR1 and CDR2 from the germline V gene are SGHKS and YYEKEE (reference sequence). The junction had 11 bases not matched to a gene; V was cut back by 3 bases and J by 7 bases. DNA of the CDR3: TGTGCCAGCAGCTCTCTAGACAGGGGACAAGGTGAAAAACTGTTTTTT. Translating gives CASSSLDRGQGEKLFF.

V gene TRBV11-3 combines with J gene TRBJ2-7, with 7 bases aligning to TRBD1. Germline CDR1 and CDR2: SGHNT and YENEEA. The junction had 10 bases not matched to a gene; V was cut back by 4 bases and J by 1 base. The CDR3 is made up of 16 amino acids. The CDR3 spells CASSCGRLTGSYEQYV. CDR3 in DNA: TGTGCCAGCAGCTGTGGACGATTGACAGGGTCCTACGAGCAGTACGTC.

The V call is TRBV24-1, the J call TRBJ2-5; D not resolved. Germline CDR1 KGHDR, CDR2 SFDVKD. The CDR3 length is 15 residues. V gave up 3 bases and J gave up 4 bases, with 14 bases separating them. Written as DNA, the CDR3 is TGTGCCACCAGTGATCCCTCGAGGTCCCCAGAGACCCAGTACTTC. Protein product: CATSDPSRSPETQYF.

Here the CDR3 DNA reads TGTGCCAGCAGTTATCTTCGCTCTGGGGCCAACGTCCTGACTTTC. Translation gives CASSYLRSGANVLTF. This chain connects TRBV6-2 or TRBV6-3 to TRBJ2-6, with D unresolved. Germline V lookup: CDR1 MNHEY, CDR2 SVGEGT. The CDR3 contains 15 residues. Between the trimmed V and J ends, which lost 3 bases and 0 bases, there was a span of 6 bases.

This chain joins TRBV2 and TRBJ1-3; unclear D gene. The germline CDR1 and CDR2 sequences are SNHLY and FYNNEI. Trimming took 5 bases from V and 0 from J, leaving 5 bases between them. The CDR3 is 13 residues long. The CDR3 DNA sequence: TGTGCCAGCAGTTCTAGCTCTGGAAACACCATATATTTT. Translation: CASSSSSGNTIYF.

The genes are TRBV28 and TRBJ2-3; tentative D call: TRBD2 (6 bases). Germline CDR1 reads MDHEN; CDR2 reads SYDVKM. With 2 bases removed from V and 2 bases from J, the gap between germline ends came to 11 bases. The CDR3 is made up of 15 amino acids. The CDR3 loop reads CASSLAGSSTDTQYF. DNA of the CDR3: TGTGCCAGCAGTTTAGCGGGATCCTCCACAGATACGCAGTATTTT.

The rearrangement joins TRBV5-5 to TRBJ1-5, with TRBD1 identical over 8 bases. The CDR3 spans 16 residues. Germline CDR1 SGHKS, CDR2 YYEKEE (reference sequence). V shed 3 bases, J shed 7 bases, and the junction held 12 bases outside the gene matches. CDR3 nucleotide sequence: TGTGCCAGCAGCTGGACAGGGATGTCAGACCGCCAGCCCCAGCATTTT. As protein: CASSWTGMSDRQPQHF.

The chain has TRBV2 and TRBJ2-1; 9 bases align to TRBD2. CDR1 SNHLY and CDR2 FYNNEI come from the germline V gene. The CDR3 length is 17 residues. Losses at the gene ends were 8 bases for V and 7 bases for J; bases not matched to a gene: 18. The CDR3 DNA reads as TGTGCCAGCTGTGGGGGGACTAGCTTCGGGGCGGGGAATGAGCAGTTCTTC. Translating gives CASCGGTSFGAGNEQFF.

The rearrangement joins TRBV11-1 to TRBJ2-3, with a weak D call TRBD1 (7 bases). The CDR3 is made up of 17 amino acids. CDR1 is SGHAT, CDR2 FQDESV, per germline (reference sequence). V shed 0 bases and J shed 4 bases, with 17 bases lying between them. DNA for the CDR3: TGTGCCAGCAGCTTAGCGGGACAGCGGGCTCGTGCAGATACGCAGTATTTT. Residues: CASSLAGQRARADTQYF. The whole variable domain, filled in from reference TRBV11-1 and TRBJ2-3, reads EAEVAQSPRYKITEKSQAVAFWCDPISGHATLYWYRQILGQGPELLVQFQDESVVDDSQLPKDRFSAERLKGVDSTLKIQPAELGDSAMYLCASSLAGQRARADTQYFGPGTRLTVL.

This chain joins TRBV7-2 and TRBJ1-2; D perhaps matches TRBD1 (5 bases). The CDR3 has 14 amino acids. Germline CDR1 and CDR2: SGHTA and FQGNSA. V was trimmed by 6 bases and J by 5 bases, leaving 16 bases between them. The CDR3 here is CASRSPGGGYGYTF. CDR3 nucleotide sequence: TGTGCCAGCAGATCCCCGGGCGGGGGGTATGGCTACACCTTC.

This sequence joins TRBV6-5 and TRBJ1-2; D gene ambiguous. V was pared by 0 bases and J by 0 bases, with 8 bases between. The germline V gene encodes CDR1 MNHEY and CDR2 SVGAGI. The CDR3 loop spans 15 amino acids. The CDR3 DNA is TGTGCCAGCAGTTACTCGAGGAGATCTAACTATGGCTACACCTTC. Protein: CASSYSRRSNYGYTF.

The chain has TRBV7-9 and TRBJ2-3; 7 nucleotides align to TRBD2. V was clipped by 5 bases and J by 4 bases; unmatched bases: 9. CDR3 length: 15 residues. CDR1 and CDR2 from the germline V gene are SEHNR and FQNEAQ (reference sequence). CDR3 DNA: TGTGCCAGCAGCACGACTAGCCGAAAAGCAGATACGCAGTATTTT. This codes for CASSTTSRKADTQYF. Based on the CDR3 plus reference TRBV7-9 and TRBJ2-3, the full variable domain is DTGVSQNPRHKITKRGQNVTFRCDPISEHNRLYWYRQTLGQGPEFLTYFQNEAQLEKSRLLSDRFSAERPKGSFSTLEIQRTEQGDSAMYLCASSTTSRKADTQYFGPGTRLTVL.

J is TRBJ1-5 and V is TRBV6-5; D uncertain. From germline, CDR1 is MNHEY and CDR2 SVGAGI. Trimming stripped 8 bases from V and 1 base from J, with 12 bases between. The CDR3 is 14 residues long. DNA of the CDR3: TGTGCCAGCTCGGTAACCTTAAGCAATCAGCCCCAGCATTTT. Residues: CASSVTLSNQPQHF.

This chain joins TRBV28 and TRBJ1-5; D is unclear. The ends were cut back, 7 bases at V and 2 bases at J, with 9 bases in the middle. The CDR3 length is 13 residues. CDR1 and CDR2 from the germline V gene are MDHEN and SYDVKM. The CDR3 nucleotides are TGTGCCAGCACCCAAGCTCGCAATCAGCCCCAGCATTTT. Translating gives CASTQARNQPQHF.

The chain carries TRBV2 and TRBJ2-3; 11 nucleotides line up with TRBD2. The CDR3 spans 15 residues. Trimming at V came to 6 bases and at J to 5 bases, leaving 7 bases not matched to a gene. Germline CDR1 reads SNHLY; CDR2 reads FYNNEI. CDR3 sequence reads: CASSIGTSGKDTQYF. In DNA, the CDR3 is TGTGCCAGCAGCATTGGGACTAGCGGAAAAGATACGCAGTATTTT.

J is TRBJ2-3 and V is TRBV5-8, with 9 nucleotides matching TRBD1. Germline V CDR1 and CDR2: SGHTS, YDEGEE. Trimming at V came to 3 bases and at J to 2 bases, leaving 4 bases not matched to a gene. The CDR3 contains 15 residues. The CDR3 DNA reads TGTGCCAGCAGCTCCGGGACAGGGTACACAGATACGCAGTATTTT. Its translation is CASSSGTGYTDTQYF.